The 17 T cell receptor beta chains presented below share a single source sample, sequenced in a study of shared clonotypes between healthy human individuals. Method: immunoSEQ multiplex PCR; TCRdb's copy keeps in-frame clones and lacks some. Among around 2.5 million clones listed, more than 85% were seen once. The material sequenced was naive CD4+ T cells from PBMCs. Regarding subset: CD45RA+ positively selected. The source of these receptors is a man between 18 and 29 years old in good health. Some clones in this sample may be carry-over from other donors' samples.

The J gene is TRBJ1-1, the V gene TRBV10-2; 7 bases agree with TRBD1. CDR3 length: 14 residues. CDR1 is WSHSY and CDR2 is SAAADI in the germline V gene. The junction had 8 bases not matched to a gene; V was cut back by 8 bases and J by 2 bases. This CDR3 reads CASAPGGSNTEAFF. As DNA, the CDR3 is TGCGCCAGCGCCCCAGGGGGGAGCAACACTGAAGCTTTCTTT.

The chain joins TRBV5-4 to TRBJ1-3, with unresolved D. Germline CDR1 SGHNT, CDR2 YYREEE (reference sequence). Trimming took off 2 bases at V and 3 bases at J, with 18 bases between the two ends. The CDR3 is made up of 17 amino acids. The CDR3 loop is CASSFGGSTSHGNTIYF. DNA for the CDR3: TGTGCCAGCAGCTTCGGCGGCTCCACATCCCATGGAAACACCATATATTTT. Drawing the rest from reference TRBV5-4 and TRBJ1-3, the complete variable domain is ETGVTQSPTHLIKTRGQQVTLRCSSQSGHNTVSWYQQALGQGPQFIFQYYREEENGRGNFPPRFSGLQFPNYSSELNVNALELDDSALYLCASSFGGSTSHGNTIYFGEGSWLTVV.

This clone is a singleton in its sample. The V and J genes are TRBV28 and TRBJ2-1; TRBD2 matches at 8 bases. CDR1 is MDHEN and CDR2 is SYDVKM in the germline V gene. V gave up 6 bases and J gave up 4 bases; unmatched junction bases: 11. The CDR3 covers 16 residues. DNA for the CDR3: TGTGCCAGCAGCCCTCTTAACCGGGAGGGGTACAATGAGCAGTTCTTC. Protein sequence: CASSPLNREGYNEQFF.

The chain recombines TRBV7-3 with TRBJ2-1; TRBD2 matches 13 bases. Trimming at V came to 2 bases and at J to 8 bases, leaving 3 bases not matched to a gene. Germline V lookup: CDR1 SGHTA, CDR2 FQGTGA. The CDR3 is 15 residues long. The CDR3 loop reads CASSLGTSGADEQFF. Here the CDR3 DNA reads TGTGCCAGCAGCTTAGGGACTAGCGGGGCCGATGAGCAGTTCTTC.

As regards this clone: This sample includes further DNA sequences coding for the same CDR3. The CDR3 nucleotides read TGTGCCAGCAGTTTTGGAATGAACACTGAAGCTTTCTTT. Amino acids: CASSFGMNTEAFF. V usage is TRBV28 and J usage is TRBJ1-1; no clear D gene. The length of the CDR3 is 13 residues. Between the trimmed V and J ends, which lost 3 bases and 0 bases, there was a span of 5 bases. CDR1 MDHEN and CDR2 SYDVKM come from the germline V gene.

As concerns this clone: The sample carries other DNA sequences with the same CDR3. The gene calls are TRBV18 and TRBJ2-7; D unclear. This CDR3 contains 12 residues. V lost 3 bases and J 5 bases, leaving 8 bases between the germline ends. Germline V gives CDR1 KGHSH, CDR2 LQKENI. DNA of the CDR3: TGTGCCAGCTCACCGGGCACCGACGAGCAGTACTTC. Encoded protein: CASSPGTDEQYF.

V and J are TRBV6-5 and TRBJ2-7, with D perhaps TRBD2 (5 bases). With 4 bases removed from V and 1 base from J, the gap between germline ends came to 11 bases. The length of the CDR3 is 14 residues. Per the germline V gene, CDR1 is MNHEY and CDR2 is SVGAGI. The CDR3 reads CASSSIGSSYEQYF. CDR3 nucleotides: TGTGCCAGCAGTTCCATAGGGAGTTCCTACGAGCAGTACTTC.

The rearrangement uses TRBV5-6 and TRBJ1-2, with 9 positions matching TRBD1. Germline V lookup: CDR1 SGHDT, CDR2 YYEEEE. This CDR3 has 16 amino acids. Trimming took 1 base from V and 4 from J; bases not matched to a gene: 8. DNA of the CDR3: TGTGCCAGCAGCTTGCTCGGGACAGGGACCTCCTATGGCTACACCTTC. Amino acid sequence: CASSLLGTGTSYGYTF.

V gene TRBV4-1 combines with J gene TRBJ2-7; D is possibly TRBD1 (6 bases). Germline V CDR1 and CDR2: MGHRA, YSYEKL. The V and J ends lost 1 base and 7 bases respectively, with 17 bases between them. The CDR3 consists of 15 residues. The CDR3 coding sequence is TGCGCCAGCAGCCAAGCCCAGGGGAGTCCGGGGGAGCAGTACTTC. This encodes CASSQAQGSPGEQYF.

This clone is a singleton in its sample. The chain carries TRBV7-9 and TRBJ1-6; 7 nucleotides line up with TRBD1. This CDR3 has 15 residues. V was clipped by 7 bases and J by 8 bases; unmatched bases: 11. Germline V CDR1 and CDR2: SEHNR, FQNEAQ (reference sequence). The CDR3 region is CASTQGDRDDSPLHF. The DNA for the CDR3 is TGTGCCAGCACCCAGGGAGACAGGGACGATTCACCCCTCCACTTT.

The chain links TRBV5-5 to TRBJ1-5, with D unclear. V lost 0 bases and J lost 3, with 13 bases in between. The CDR3 runs 16 residues. The germline V gene has CDR1 SGHKS and CDR2 YYEKEE (reference sequence). DNA for the CDR3: TGTGCCAGCAGCTTGGCCCCAACAGCCCTCAATCAGCCCCAGCATTTT. Translated, it gives CASSLAPTALNQPQHF.

The chain uses TRBV13 and TRBJ2-3; perhaps TRBD1 as D (6 bases). The CDR3 runs to 14 residues. Trimming removed 2 bases at V and 5 bases at J, with 11 bases between. Germline V gene data show CDR1 as PRHDT and CDR2 as FYEKMQ (reference sequence). The CDR3 sequence is CASSLSGVQDTQYF. The CDR3 region has the DNA TGTGCCAGCAGCTTATCAGGGGTACAAGATACGCAGTATTTT. The whole variable domain, filled in from reference TRBV13 and TRBJ2-3, reads AAGVIQSPRHLIKEKRETATLKCYPIPRHDTVYWYQQGPGQDPQFLISFYEKMQSDKGSIPDRFSAQQFSDYHSELNMSSLELGDSALYFCASSLSGVQDTQYFGPGTRLTVL.

This clone is a singleton in its sample. The chain couples TRBV28 to TRBJ2-7, with D perhaps given as TRBD1 or TRBD2 (7 bases each). This CDR3 is 17 amino acids long. Germline-derived CDR1 and CDR2 are MDHEN and SYDVKM. V was clipped by 1 base and J by 5 bases, with 21 bases between them. The CDR3 here is CASSLSGHRGGIDEQYF. The DNA for the CDR3 is TGTGCCAGCAGTTTATCGGGGCACAGGGGAGGGATAGACGAGCAGTACTTC.

The chain couples TRBV28 to TRBJ1-2; D is uncertain. The ends were cut back, 3 bases at V and 8 bases at J, with 7 bases in the middle. This CDR3 contains 11 residues. From germline, CDR1 is MDHEN and CDR2 SYDVKM. The CDR3 sequence: CASSFDGGYTF. The CDR3 DNA sequence: TGTGCCAGCAGTTTCGATGGGGGCTACACCTTC.

This chain connects TRBV28 to TRBJ2-1; TRBD2 might be the D (6 bases). CDR1 is MDHEN and CDR2 is SYDVKM in the germline V gene. With 6 bases removed from V and 15 bases from J, the gap between germline ends came to 18 bases. This CDR3 spans 12 amino acids. The CDR3 coding sequence is TGTGCCAGCAGCCTTGCGGGATTGGTCGGGTTCTTC. This translates into CASSLAGLVGFF.

The chain carries TRBV6-6 and TRBJ2-5; D possibly corresponds to TRBD2 (6 bases). V lost 5 bases, J lost 5 bases, and 18 bases lay in between. Per germline, CDR1 MNHNY and CDR2 SVGAGI (reference sequence). The length of the CDR3 is 15 residues. CDR3 residues: CASSSRQKRGETQYF. CDR3 in DNA: TGTGCCAGCAGTAGTCGACAGAAACGGGGGGAGACCCAGTACTTC.

Regarding this clone: The junction departs from germline at one end; a sequencing error may be responsible. The same CDR3 is also encoded by other DNA sequences in this sample. The chain links TRBV4-1 to TRBJ2-2; D uncertain. CDR1 and CDR2 (germline): MGHRA, YSYEKL. The CDR3 sequence is 16 residues long. CDR3 DNA sequence: TGCGCCAGCAGCCAATTGGCCAGCGCGAACACTGGGGAGCTGTTTTTT. This gives the protein CASSQLASANTGELFF.